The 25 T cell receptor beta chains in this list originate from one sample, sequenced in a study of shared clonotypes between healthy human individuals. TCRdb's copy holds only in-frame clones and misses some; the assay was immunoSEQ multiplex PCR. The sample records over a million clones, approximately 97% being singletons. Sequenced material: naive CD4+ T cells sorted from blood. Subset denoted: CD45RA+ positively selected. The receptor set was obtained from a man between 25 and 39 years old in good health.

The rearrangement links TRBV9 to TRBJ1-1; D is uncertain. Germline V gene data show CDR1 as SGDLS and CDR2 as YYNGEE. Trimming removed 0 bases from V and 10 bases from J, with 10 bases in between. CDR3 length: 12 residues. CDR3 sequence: CASSVVQGGAFF. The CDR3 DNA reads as TGTGCCAGCAGCGTAGTGCAAGGTGGAGCTTTCTTT.

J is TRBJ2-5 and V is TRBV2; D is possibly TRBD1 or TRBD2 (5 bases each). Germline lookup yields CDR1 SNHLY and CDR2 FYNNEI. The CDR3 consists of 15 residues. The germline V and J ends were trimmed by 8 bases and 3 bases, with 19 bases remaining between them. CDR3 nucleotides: TGTGCCAGCCCTCTACAGGACTTGGGAAAAGAGACCCAGTACTTC. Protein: CASPLQDLGKETQYF.

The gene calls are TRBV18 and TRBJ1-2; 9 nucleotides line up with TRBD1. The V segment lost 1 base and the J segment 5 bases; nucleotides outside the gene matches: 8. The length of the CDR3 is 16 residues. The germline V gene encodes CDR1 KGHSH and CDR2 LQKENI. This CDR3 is CASSPLLTGGLYGYTF. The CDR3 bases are TGTGCCAGCTCACCACTTTTAACAGGGGGCTTGTATGGCTACACCTTC. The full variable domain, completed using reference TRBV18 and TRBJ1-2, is NAGVMQNPRHLVRRRGQEARLRCSPMKGHSHVYWYRQLPEEGLKFMVYLQKENIIDESGMPKERFSAEFPKEGPSILRIQQVVRGDSAAYFCASSPLLTGGLYGYTFGSGTRLTVV.

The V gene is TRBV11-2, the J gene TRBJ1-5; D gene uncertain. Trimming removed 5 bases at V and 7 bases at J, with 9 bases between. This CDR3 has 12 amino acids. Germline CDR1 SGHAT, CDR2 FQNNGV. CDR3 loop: CASSQENQPQHF. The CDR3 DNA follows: TGTGCCAGCAGCCAAGAAAACCAGCCCCAGCATTTT.

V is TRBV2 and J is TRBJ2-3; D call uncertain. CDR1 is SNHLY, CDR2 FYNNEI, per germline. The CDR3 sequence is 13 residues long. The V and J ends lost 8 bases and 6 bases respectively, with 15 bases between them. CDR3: CASGFRTDDTQYF. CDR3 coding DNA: TGTGCCAGCGGGTTTCGGACGGACGATACGCAGTATTTT.

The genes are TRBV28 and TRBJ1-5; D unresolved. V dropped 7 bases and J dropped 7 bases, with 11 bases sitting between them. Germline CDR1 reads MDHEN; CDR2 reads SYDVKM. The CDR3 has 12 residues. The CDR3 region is CASTPPSQPQHF. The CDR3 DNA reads TGTGCCAGCACCCCGCCCTCCCAGCCCCAGCATTTT.

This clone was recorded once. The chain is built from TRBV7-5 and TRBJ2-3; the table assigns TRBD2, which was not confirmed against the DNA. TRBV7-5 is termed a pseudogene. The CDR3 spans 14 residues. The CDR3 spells CVRSLVRTSVSQYF. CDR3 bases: TGTGTCAGAAGCTTAGTGAGGACTAGCGTTTCGCAGTATTTT.

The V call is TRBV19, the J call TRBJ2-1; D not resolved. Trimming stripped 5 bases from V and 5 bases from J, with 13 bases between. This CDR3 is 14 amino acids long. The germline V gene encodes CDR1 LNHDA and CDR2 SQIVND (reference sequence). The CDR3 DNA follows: TGTGCCAGTAGTCATGATAAGATAAACAATGAGCAGTTCTTC. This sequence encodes CASSHDKINNEQFF. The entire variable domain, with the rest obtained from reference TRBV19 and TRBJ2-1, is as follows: DGGITQSPKYLFRKEGQNVTLSCEQNLNHDAMYWYRQDPGQGLRLIYYSQIVNDFQKGDIAEGYSVSREKKESFPLTVTSAQKNPTAFYLCASSHDKINNEQFFGPGTRLTVL.

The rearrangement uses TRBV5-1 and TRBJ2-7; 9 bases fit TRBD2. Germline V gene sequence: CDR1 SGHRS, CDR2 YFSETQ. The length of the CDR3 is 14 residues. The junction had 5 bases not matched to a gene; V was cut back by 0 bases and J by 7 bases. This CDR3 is CASSLVAGVGEQYF. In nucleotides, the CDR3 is TGCGCCAGCAGCTTGGTAGCGGGAGTGGGAGAGCAGTACTTC.

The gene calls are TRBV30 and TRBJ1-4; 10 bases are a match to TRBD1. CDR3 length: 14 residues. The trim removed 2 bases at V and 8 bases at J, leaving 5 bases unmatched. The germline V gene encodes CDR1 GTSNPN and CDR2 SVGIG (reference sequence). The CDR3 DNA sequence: TGTGCCTGGAGTAACCGGGACAGGGGCGAAAAACTGTTTTTT. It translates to CAWSNRDRGEKLFF.

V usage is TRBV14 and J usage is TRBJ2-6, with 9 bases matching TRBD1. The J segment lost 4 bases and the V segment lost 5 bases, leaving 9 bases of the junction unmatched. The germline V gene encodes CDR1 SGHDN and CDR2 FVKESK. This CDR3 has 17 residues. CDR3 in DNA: TGTGCCAGCAGCTTAGGGACAGGGAACTTAGGGGCCAACGTCCTGACTTTC. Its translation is CASSLGTGNLGANVLTF.

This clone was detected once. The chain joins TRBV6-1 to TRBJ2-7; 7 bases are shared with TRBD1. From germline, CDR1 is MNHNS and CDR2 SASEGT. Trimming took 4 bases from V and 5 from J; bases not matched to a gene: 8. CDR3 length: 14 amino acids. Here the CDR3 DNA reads TGTGCCAGCAGTGCGGTGACAGGGTCCCACGAGCAGTACTTC. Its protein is CASSAVTGSHEQYF.

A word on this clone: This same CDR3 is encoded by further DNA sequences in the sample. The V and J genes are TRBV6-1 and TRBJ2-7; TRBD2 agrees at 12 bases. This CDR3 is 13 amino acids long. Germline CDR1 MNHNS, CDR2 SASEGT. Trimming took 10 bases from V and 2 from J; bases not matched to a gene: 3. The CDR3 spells CATRTSGTYEQYF. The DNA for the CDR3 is TGTGCCACCCGGACTAGCGGGACCTACGAGCAGTACTTC.

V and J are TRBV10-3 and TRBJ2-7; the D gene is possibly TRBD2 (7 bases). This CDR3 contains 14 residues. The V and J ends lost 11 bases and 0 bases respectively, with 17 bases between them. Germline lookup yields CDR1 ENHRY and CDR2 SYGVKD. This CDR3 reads CAVGGHLSSYEQYF. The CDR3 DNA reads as TGTGCCGTGGGGGGGCACCTCAGCTCCTACGAGCAGTACTTC.

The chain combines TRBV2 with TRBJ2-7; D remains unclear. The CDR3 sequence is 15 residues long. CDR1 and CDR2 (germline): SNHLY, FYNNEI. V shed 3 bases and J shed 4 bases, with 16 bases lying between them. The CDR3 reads CASSDGLAALYEQYF. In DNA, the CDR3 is TGTGCCAGCAGTGACGGGTTAGCAGCCCTATACGAGCAGTACTTC.

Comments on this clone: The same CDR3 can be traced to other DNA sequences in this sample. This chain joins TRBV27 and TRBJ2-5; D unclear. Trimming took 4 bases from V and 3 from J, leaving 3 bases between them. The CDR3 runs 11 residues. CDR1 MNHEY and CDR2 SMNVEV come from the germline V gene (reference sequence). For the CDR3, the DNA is TGTGCCAGCAGTTCAAAAGAGACCCAGTACTTC. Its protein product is CASSSKETQYF.

CDR3 DNA sequence: TGTGCCAGCAGCTTAGAAAAGGTCGTCGAGACCCAGTACTTC. Translated: CASSLEKVVETQYF. The V gene is TRBV7-2, the J gene TRBJ2-5; no definite D call. In germline, CDR1 is SGHTA, CDR2 FQGNSA. The CDR3 is made up of 14 amino acids. V lost 1 base and J lost 5, with 11 bases in between.

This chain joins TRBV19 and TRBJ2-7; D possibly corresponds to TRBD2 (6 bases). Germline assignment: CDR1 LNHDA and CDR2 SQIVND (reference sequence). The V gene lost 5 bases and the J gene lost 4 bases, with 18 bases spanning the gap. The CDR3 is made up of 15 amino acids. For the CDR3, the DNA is TGTGCCAGTAGTGTACGGGGGACCACGGTGTACGAGCAGTACTTC. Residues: CASSVRGTTVYEQYF.

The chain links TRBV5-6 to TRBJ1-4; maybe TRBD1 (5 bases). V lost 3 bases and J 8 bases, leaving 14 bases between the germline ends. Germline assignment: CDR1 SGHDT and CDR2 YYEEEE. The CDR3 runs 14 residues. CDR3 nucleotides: TGTGCCAGCAGCTCGTGGGGCACTGAGGAAAAACTGTTTTTT. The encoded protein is CASSSWGTEEKLFF.

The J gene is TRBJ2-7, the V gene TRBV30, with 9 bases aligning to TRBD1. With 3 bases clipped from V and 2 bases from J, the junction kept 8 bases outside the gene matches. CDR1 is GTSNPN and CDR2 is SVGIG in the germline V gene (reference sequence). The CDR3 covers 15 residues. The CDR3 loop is CAWSAGTGTPYEQYF. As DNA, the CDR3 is TGTGCCTGGAGCGCCGGGACAGGGACTCCCTACGAGCAGTACTTC. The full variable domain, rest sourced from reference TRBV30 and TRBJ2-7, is SQTIHQWPATLVQPVGSPLSLECTVEGTSNPNLYWYRQAAGRGLQLLFYSVGIGQISSEVPQNLSASRPQDRQFILSSKKLLLSDSGFYLCAWSAGTGTPYEQYFGPGTRLTVT.

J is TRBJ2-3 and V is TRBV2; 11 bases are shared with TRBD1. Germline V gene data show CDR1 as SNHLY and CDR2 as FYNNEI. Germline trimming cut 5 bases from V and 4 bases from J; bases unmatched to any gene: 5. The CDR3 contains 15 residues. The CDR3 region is CASSTDRGRPDTQYF. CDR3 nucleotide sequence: TGTGCCAGCAGTACGGACAGGGGGCGTCCAGATACGCAGTATTTT.

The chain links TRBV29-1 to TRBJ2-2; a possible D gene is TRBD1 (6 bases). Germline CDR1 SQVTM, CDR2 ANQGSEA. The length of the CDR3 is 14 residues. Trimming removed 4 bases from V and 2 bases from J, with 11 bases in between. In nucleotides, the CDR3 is TGCAGCGTTGGTTGGGGGCCCAACACCGGGGAGCTGTTTTTT. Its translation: CSVGWGPNTGELFF.

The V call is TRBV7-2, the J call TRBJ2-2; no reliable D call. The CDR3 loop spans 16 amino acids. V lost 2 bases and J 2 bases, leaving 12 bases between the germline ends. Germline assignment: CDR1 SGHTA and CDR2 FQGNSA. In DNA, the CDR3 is TGTGCCAGCAGCTTATTCGCTGGCGGCAACACCGGGGAGCTGTTTTTT. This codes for CASSLFAGGNTGELFF.

In DNA form, the CDR3 reads TGTGCCAGTAAACCGCGGGAGGGCAGCGGATCCTACGAGCAGTACTTC. Protein product: CASKPREGSGSYEQYF. The V call is TRBV19, the J call TRBJ2-7, with 9 nucleotides matching TRBD2. The CDR3 sequence is 16 residues long. V lost 7 bases, J lost 1 base, and 11 bases stayed unmatched. Germline V gene data show CDR1 as LNHDA and CDR2 as SQIVND (reference sequence).

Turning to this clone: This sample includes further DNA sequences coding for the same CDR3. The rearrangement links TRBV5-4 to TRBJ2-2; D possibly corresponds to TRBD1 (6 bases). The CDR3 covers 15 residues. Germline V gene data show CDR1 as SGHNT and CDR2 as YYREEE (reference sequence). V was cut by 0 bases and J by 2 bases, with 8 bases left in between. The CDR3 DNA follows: TGTGCCAGCAGCTTGGACAGGGTAAACACCGGGGAGCTGTTTTTT. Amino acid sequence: CASSLDRVNTGELFF.